The sequence of this T cell receptor (beta chain) was determined in a study of CD8+ T cells in alopecia areata (dated by TCRdb to about 2018). About the investigation overall: Treated patients were enrolled in an open-label pilot trial of oral tofacitinib at 5 to 10 mg twice daily for moderate-to-severe alopecia areata. Tofacitinib was administered for 6 to 18 months, and 6 months of follow-up off drug were then conducted to assess delayed response and recurrence. In treated patients, disease severity was measured using the SALT score, which gives the percentage of scalp surface area affected. High-throughput TCRbeta sequencing was used to examine T cell clonal expansion in alopecia areata in both the C3H/HeJ mouse model and human patients. In humans, TCRbeta sequencing was performed on scalp tissue and on sorted CD4+ and CD8+ peripheral blood T cells from healthy controls and from patients with patchy or totalis/universalis alopecia areata. Patients on tofacitinib were biopsied at baseline and after 4 and 24 weeks of treatment, and several of the patients also had a later scalp biopsy. Clonality in the scalp was compared among normal scalp (n=4), patchy alopecia areata scalp (n=8), and alopecia totalis/universalis scalp (n=8). RNA came from the PAXgene miRNA kit for fixed scalp, the miRNeasy kit for PBMCs, and the RNeasy kit for mouse skin. immunoSEQ multiplex PCR using 35 Vbeta forward primers and 13 Jbeta reverse primers was used to amplify TCRbeta CDR3 regions.

V is trimmed back by 3 bases and J by 6 bases, and the junction contains 5 bases that no gene match accounts for. CDR1 and CDR2 were assigned from the germline V gene (reference sequence) as MNHNY and SVGAGI. Including cysteine and phenylalanine, the CDR3 has 14 amino acids. The sequence is cut down to CDR3 DNA, 42 bases in frame from base 1. Library construction relied on the immunoSEQ multiplex PCR assay. RNA was extracted from all samples and reverse transcribed into cDNA as template for TCR sequencing. SuperScript III was used for first-strand cDNA synthesis, primed with a 2:1 mix of oligo-dT and random hexamers. A synthetic immune receptor repertoire was used to assess amplification bias, and residual bias was removed computationally. The paper's processing steps were these. After raw reads were preprocessed to remove errors, the CDR3 was defined following IMGT conventions as running from the conserved cysteine to phenylalanine. Clonality was computed as 1 minus the Shannon entropy, with the entropy normalized by log2 of the number of productive unique TCRs. Whether each scalp clone was CD4 or CD8 was inferred by checking scalp TCRbeta sequences against the CD4 and CD8 repertoires from sorted blood. The immuneACCESS repertoire file appears here via TCRdb, limited to in-frame rearrangements. These files lack a portion of the clones; in checked studies, under half of the deficit traces to unresolved V genes, and the cause of the others is not known. V and J calls and clone size come straight from that table; D and trimming were deduced from the DNA. Recorded for this sample are fewer than 350,000 clones; roughly 60% of them occurred a single time. Of the sample, about 1.8% is held by the ten largest clones.

The intended sense of this specimen's time point label: about 5 months on oral tofacitinib. The treatment or condition label, as the study defines it: oral pan-JAK inhibitor, 5-10 mg twice daily. Lesional scalp punch biopsies and peripheral blood were collected from alopecia areata patients. PBMCs were separated by density centrifugation and stained for CD3, CD4 and CD8, after which CD4+ and CD8+ T cells were sorted on a FACSAria. To note about this clone: Its antigen specificity is not known. The record has no base qualities; no much larger clone is one base away.

The full study reports these points: With tofacitinib, both scalp clonality and the number of expanded CD8+ clones among the top 100 scalp clones went down significantly. Compared with mice, TCR sequences shared between patients were less clear, possibly partly because of HLA diversity across the patient population. Lesional scalp, especially in alopecia totalis/universalis, showed higher clonality and more expanded CD8+ clones than normal scalp, suggesting antigenic drive. Because the treated cohort was small and had just a single nonresponder, larger studies are needed to establish links between baseline CD8+ expansion and response. Many expanded lesional clones were found to persist in scalp and blood during tofacitinib treatment, and relapse after treatment cessation may be partly explained by this persistence. Scalp TCR repertoire analysis is complicated because resident alphabeta T cells in normal human skin are also sequenced, whereas mouse skin is dominated by gammadelta T cells.

This sequence was found in a human donor with alopecia areata. This specimen was CD4+ T cells sorted from blood, taken at week 24, from a patient treated with tofacitinib. This chain joins TRBV6-6 to TRBJ1-1, with TRBD1 matching 9 junction bases. The CDR3 reads as follows: CASSYSGTGSEAFF. The nucleotide sequence is TGTGCCAGCAGTTATTCCGGGACAGGGTCTGAAGCTTTCTTT.